This T cell receptor beta chain was captured by sequencing in a study of radiotherapy plus CTLA-4 blockade in lung cancer (dated by TCRdb to 2017 to 2018). Looking at the study overall: Among the enrolled patients, roughly 17% had an objective response, and approximately 33% reached disease control.

The study evaluated CTLA-4 blockade (ipilimumab) given together with focal radiation therapy in patients who had chemo-refractory metastatic non-small-cell lung cancer. Worth noting for this clone: Its antigen is currently not known. There are no base qualities to consult, and no much larger clone falls within one base.

Library preparation used the immunoSEQ multiplex PCR assay. TCRdb retrieved this table from immuneACCESS and kept in-frame rearrangements only. Not all clones are present; in checked studies, unresolved V genes account for under half, and no reason is known for the remainder. Counted in this sample were tens of thousands of clones; approximately 70% of them appeared once. Of the sample, 4% is held by the ten largest clones. The investigation overall reported the following: TCR clones derived from tumors expanded in peripheral blood after treatment with radiotherapy and ipilimumab. Early dynamic changes in blood T cell clones, together with increased serum interferon-beta after radiation, were reported as the strongest predictors of response.

Germline trimming amounts to 3 bases on V and 2 bases on J, with 17 as the count of junction bases outside the gene matches. Taken from the germline V gene (reference sequence), the CDR1 and CDR2 loops are GTSNPN and SVGIG. The CDR3 measures 19 amino acids from cysteine to phenylalanine. The read is trimmed to its CDR3 DNA, 57 bases read in frame from base 1. This receptor chain uses TRBV30 and TRBJ2-4; the central 9 bases match TRBD2. Material: peripheral blood, obtained from a patient treated with radiotherapy plus ipilimumab. This receptor was taken from a human donor with non-small cell lung cancer who had stable disease on radiotherapy plus ipilimumab. The DNA sequence is as follows: TGTGCCTGGAGGCTTGGGGCTAGCGGGGTAGTAGGGTCCAAAAACATTCAGTACTTC. Its protein is CAWRLGASGVVGSKNIQYF.